What follows is one T cell receptor beta chain and its context. Its recognized antigen is unknown. The sample holds no much larger clone one base away, and base qualities are not on file. V has 3 bases trimmed and J has 2 bases trimmed; junction bases matching no gene number 6. The germline V gene supplies CDR1 SGHDT and CDR2 YYEEEE. Measured from the cysteine to the phenylalanine, the CDR3 is 16 residues long. Of all the DNA, just the CDR3 is kept, 48 bases in frame from base 1. The time point label corresponds to: baseline before first vaccination. Vaccinee samples were obtained from the UK trials COV001 and COV002, which included a single-blind randomized controlled phase 2/3 trial of AZD1222 (ChAdOx1 nCoV-19) in healthy adults. For TCRbeta chain sequencing, PBMC samples were collected from trial participants at day 0 and at day 28 after the second dose. The data originate from a study of T cell responses to AZD1222 COVID-19 vaccine (dated by TCRdb to about 2021). Context from the whole study: AZD1222 recipients whose second dose came at about 4 weeks and those whose second dose came at about 12 weeks were combined into one group, since spike-specific TCR depth and breadth did not differ between the two schedules. Enrollment into the trials was organized by age into subgroups of 18-55, 56-69 and 70-plus years, and those subgroups contained approximately 160, 26 and 62 TCR-sequenced participants, respectively. TCR sequencing was performed for over 230 trial participants, of whom about 200 were given two doses of AZD1222 and around 26 were given two doses of MenACWY control vaccine.

Broad study findings and their caveats: Only a handful of AZD1222 recipients were SARS-CoV-2 seropositive at baseline, limiting conclusions about previously exposed vaccinees. Nearly half of unique spike-specific TCRs reportedly recognized epitopes outside regions mutated in the B.1.351 and B.1.1.7 variants. The 56-69-year group was small, and its depth increase did not reach significance, likely because of low power. Most participants were white British and females outnumbered males, and the authors suggested that clonal diversity may have been underestimated. Because no samples from the day 14 peak response were available, repertoires could be characterized only after the peak T cell response. A significant rise in spike-specific TCR breadth and depth was observed after two AZD1222 doses relative to day 0 and relative to MenACWY recipients. Vaccine-associated CD4 TCRs spanned the whole spike protein, with dominant responses in regions 160-218 and 743-854.

The CDR3 regions of human TCRbeta chains were subjected to immunosequencing. Per the source publication's procedure: Repertoire TCRs were checked for matches against a reference library of SARS-CoV-2-specific TCRs that had been generated using the MIRA antigen-specificity platform. Breadth was defined as the fraction of unique TCRs that were SARS-CoV-2-associated, and depth was defined as the fraction of total T cells that were SARS-CoV-2-associated. Using the MIRA data, each spike-specific TCR was assigned both to the spike region to which the TCR was reactive and to a CD4 or CD8 class. Log10-transformed breadth and depth values were compared by one-way ANOVA with Sidak's multiple comparisons tests. In its TCRdb copy, this immuneACCESS table keeps in-frame sequences only and misses some clones. Where compared with another copy, unresolved V genes explain less than half of these, and the others have no known cause. The DNA gave D and trimming, while V, J and clone size come from that table. The sample table holds under 200,000 clones, of which approximately 92% were seen once. Roughly 1.4% of the sample is in the top ten clones.

The rearranged chain carries TRBV5-6 and TRBJ1-3; 9 bases in the middle match TRBD1. The receptor was isolated from an adult in good health. The sample was peripheral blood, taken on day 0 of AZD1222 vaccination. The CDR3 in this case is CASSSGTGLAGNTIYF. The DNA sequence is as follows: TGTGCCAGCAGCTCCGGGACAGGGCTCGCTGGAAACACCATATATTTT.